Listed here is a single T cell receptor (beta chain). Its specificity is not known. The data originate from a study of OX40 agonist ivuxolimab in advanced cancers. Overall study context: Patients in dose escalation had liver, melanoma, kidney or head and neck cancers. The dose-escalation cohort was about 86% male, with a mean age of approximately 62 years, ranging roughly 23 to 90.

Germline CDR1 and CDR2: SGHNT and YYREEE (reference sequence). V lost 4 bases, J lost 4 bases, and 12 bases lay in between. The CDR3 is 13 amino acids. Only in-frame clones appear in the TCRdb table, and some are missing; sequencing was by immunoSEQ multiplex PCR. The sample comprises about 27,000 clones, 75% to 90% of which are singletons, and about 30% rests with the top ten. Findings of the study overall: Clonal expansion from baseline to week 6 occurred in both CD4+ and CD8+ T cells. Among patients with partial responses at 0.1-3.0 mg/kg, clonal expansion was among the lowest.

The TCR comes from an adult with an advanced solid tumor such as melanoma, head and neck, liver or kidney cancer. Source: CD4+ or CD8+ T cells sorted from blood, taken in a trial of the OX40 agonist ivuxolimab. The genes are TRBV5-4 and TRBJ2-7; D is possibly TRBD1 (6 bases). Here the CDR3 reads CASSHDRPYEQYF. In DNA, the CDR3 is TGTGCCAGCAGCCACGACAGGCCATACGAGCAGTACTTC. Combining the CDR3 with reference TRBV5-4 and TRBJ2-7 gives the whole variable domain ETGVTQSPTHLIKTRGQQVTLRCSSQSGHNTVSWYQQALGQGPQFIFQYYREEENGRGNFPPRFSGLQFPNYSSELNVNALELDDSALYLCASSHDRPYEQYFGPGTRLTVT.